One sample yielded the 8 T cell receptor beta chains listed below, sequenced in a study of OX40 agonist ivuxolimab in advanced cancers. Libraries were prepared by immunoSEQ multiplex PCR; TCRdb keeps only in-frame clonotypes and omits some of them. The table lists roughly 100,000 clones, roughly nine tenths of them singletons. The sample consisted of CD4+ or CD8+ T cells sorted from blood, taken in a trial of the OX40 agonist ivuxolimab. The receptors here all came from an adult with an advanced solid tumor such as melanoma, head and neck, liver or kidney cancer.

CDR3: CASSVRDREQETQYF. The DNA for the CDR3 is TGTGCCAGCAGCGTACGGGACAGGGAACAAGAGACCCAGTACTTC. The chain recombines TRBV21-1 with TRBJ2-5; whether TRBD1, the table's D call, matches the DNA was not checked. TRBV21-1 is a pseudogene locus. The length of the CDR3 is 15 residues.

This chain joins TRBV5-1 and TRBJ2-5, with TRBD2 identical over 9 bases. Germline trimming cut 6 bases from V and 0 bases from J; bases unmatched to any gene: 6. CDR1 is SGHRS, CDR2 YFSETQ, per germline. CDR3 length: 15 residues. CDR3 region: CASKRLAGDQETQYF. The CDR3 DNA reads as TGCGCCAGCAAGAGGTTAGCGGGGGACCAAGAGACCCAGTACTTC.

In nucleotides, the CDR3 is TGTGCCAGCAGCGCAGGGGAGGCCCCGTACAATGAGCAGTTCTTC. It specifies CASSAGEAPYNEQFF. The chain joins TRBV7-6 to TRBJ2-1, with D perhaps given as TRBD1 or TRBD2 (6 bases each). CDR1 is SGHVS and CDR2 is FNYEAQ in the germline V gene. Deletions cut 5 bases from V and 4 bases from J, with 15 bases between. The CDR3 is 15 amino acids.

The gene calls are TRBV6-5 and TRBJ2-1, with D perhaps TRBD1 (6 bases). The germline V and J ends were trimmed by 6 bases and 4 bases, with 10 bases remaining between them. CDR1 is MNHEY and CDR2 is SVGAGI in the germline V gene. The CDR3 has 13 residues. CDR3 residues: CASRAGQYNEQFF. The CDR3 nucleotides are TGTGCCAGCAGAGCTGGACAGTACAATGAGCAGTTCTTC.

This chain links TRBV5-4 with TRBJ1-4; 9 nucleotides align to TRBD1. Germline V lookup: CDR1 SGHNT, CDR2 YYREEE (reference sequence). The CDR3 is 14 amino acids. V dropped 4 bases and J dropped 7; count of bases not matched to a gene: 5. Here the CDR3 DNA reads TGTGCCAGCAGCCCGGACAGGGGTAGTGAAAAACTGTTTTTT. This gives the protein CASSPDRGSEKLFF.

The rearrangement links TRBV5-4 to TRBJ2-4; D is perhaps TRBD2 (6 bases). In germline, CDR1 is SGHNT, CDR2 YYREEE (reference sequence). V was cut by 3 bases and J by 5 bases, with 9 bases left in between. This CDR3 is 13 amino acids long. The CDR3 sequence is CASSSKRENIQYF. For the CDR3, the DNA is TGTGCCAGCAGCTCTAAGCGGGAAAACATTCAGTACTTC.

A single count supports this clone. The rearrangement links TRBV4-1 to TRBJ1-1, with 9 nucleotides matching TRBD1. CDR1 is MGHRA and CDR2 is YSYEKL in the germline V gene. After removal of 2 bases from V and 5 bases from J, the junction contained 6 bases not matched to a gene. The CDR3 totals 15 residues. In DNA form, the CDR3 reads TGCGCCAGCAGCCAATTACAGGGGGCAGGGACTGAAGCTTTCTTT. This sequence encodes CASSQLQGAGTEAFF.

V and J are TRBV7-8 and TRBJ2-5; weak D call: TRBD2 (6 bases). Looked up from germline, CDR1 is SGHVS and CDR2 is FQNEAQ. Trimming took 6 bases from V and 5 from J, leaving 22 bases between them. The CDR3 runs 16 residues. CDR3 sequence: CASSSTSLTRGETQYF. CDR3 DNA sequence: TGTGCCAGCAGTTCGACCTCCCTGACTAGAGGGGAGACCCAGTACTTC.